This paragraph reports one T cell receptor beta chain. V lost 2 bases and J lost 7; bases outside the gene matches: 8. The CDR3 covers 15 residues. Germline CDR1 is LNHDA and CDR2 is SQIVND (reference sequence). The entry originates in a study of control samples from healthy donors and cancer patients. Using immunoSEQ multiplex PCR, the repertoire was profiled, and TCRdb retains in-frame clones only, with some absent. The sample holds 120,000 or so clones, about 91% seen once. The sequence was obtained from a man younger than 35 in good health. The sequencing sample was made of blood. The chain combines TRBV19 with TRBJ1-5, with 7 bases lining up with TRBD1. Here the CDR3 DNA reads TGTGCCAGTAGTATAACAGGGGTTCGGGGACAGCCCCAGCATTTT. Translation gives CASSITGVRGQPQHF.